Below, 30 T cell receptor beta chains from the same sample are listed, as sequenced in a study of CD8+CD57+ T cells in acquired aplastic anemia. Investigators profiled TCR beta VDJ and CDR3 from genomic DNA template. TCRdb re-derived calls from the reads in MiXCR, one entry per CDR3 protein. The table records a few hundred thousand distinct CDR3 sequences, about a third of them present only once. CD8+CD57+ cell expansion, shown by flow cytometry, had occurred in the patients selected for sequencing. Sequenced sample: sorted CD4+, CD8+, or CD8+CD57+ T cells (not recorded which) from PBMCs. These receptors originate from a human donor with aplastic anemia.

This clonotype turned up a few times. This could be a read error, since a much larger clone is one nucleotide away. The chain couples TRBV25-1 to TRBJ1-6, with 8 bases identical to TRBD1. This CDR3 has 15 amino acids. Germline CDR1 and CDR2: MGHDK and SYGVNS. V lost 6 bases and J lost 6; bases outside the gene matches: 7. CDR3 DNA: TGTGCCAGCAGCGGTGCCGGGACAGGTAATTCACCCCTCCACTTT. Translation gives CASSGAGTGNSPLHF.

This clonotype occurred many times. CDR3 amino acids: CASSGNGAVRYIQYF. The CDR3 DNA reads as TGTGCCAGTAGCGGTAATGGGGCTGTAAGATACATTCAGTACTTC. The rearrangement joins TRBV19 to TRBJ2-4; tentatively, D is TRBD1 (5 bases). The germline V gene has CDR1 LNHDA and CDR2 SQIVND (reference sequence). CDR3 size: 15 residues. Trimming took 6 bases from V and 8 from J, leaving 20 bases between them.

J is TRBJ2-4 and V is TRBV5-1; tentatively, D is TRBD1 (5 bases). The germline V and J ends were trimmed by 5 bases and 3 bases, with 9 bases remaining between them. This CDR3 has 13 amino acids. Germline assignment: CDR1 SGHRS and CDR2 YFSETQ. The CDR3 bases are TGCGCCAGCAGGGACATAGACAAAAACATTCAGTACTTC. It is translated as CASRDIDKNIQYF.

This clonotype was picked up a small number of times. The chain has TRBV6-1 and TRBJ2-3; the match to TRBD2 covers 9 bases. This CDR3 has 17 residues. In germline, CDR1 is MNHNS, CDR2 SASEGT. V dropped 5 bases and J dropped 1; count of bases not matched to a gene: 10. In nucleotides, the CDR3 is TGTGCCAGCAGTCGGACGCGGGGGGGCGGGGGCACAGATACGCAGTATTTT. Encoded protein: CASSRTRGGGGTDTQYF.

This clonotype was recorded at least ten times. The gene calls are TRBV2 and TRBJ1-5; a possible D gene is TRBD1 (5 bases). The CDR3 loop spans 15 amino acids. V was cut by 2 bases and J by 6 bases, with 14 bases left in between. CDR1 is SNHLY, CDR2 FYNNEI, per germline. In nucleotides, the CDR3 is TGTGCCAGCAGTGAACATGGGACTGGTACTCAGCCCCAGCATTTT. Amino acid sequence: CASSEHGTGTQPQHF. Filled out from reference TRBV2 and TRBJ1-5, the complete variable domain reads EPEVTQTPSHQVTQMGQEVILRCVPISNHLYFYWYRQILGQKVEFLVSFYNNEISEKSEIFDDQFSVERPDGSNFTLKIRSTKLEDSAMYFCASSEHGTGTQPQHFGDGTRLSIL.

CDR3: CSARMGTTNEKLFF. CDR3 bases: TGCAGTGCTAGAATGGGAACAACTAATGAAAAACTGTTTTTT. The chain couples TRBV20-1 to TRBJ1-4; D remains unclear. CDR3 size: 14 residues. V lost 2 bases to trimming and J lost 0 bases, with 7 bases between them. Germline V gene lookup returns CDR1 DFQATT and CDR2 SNEGSKA (reference sequence).

The rearrangement uses TRBV25-1 and TRBJ1-2; maybe TRBD1 (6 bases). Trimming took off 6 bases at V and 3 bases at J, with 14 bases between the two ends. This CDR3 is built from 14 residues. Germline V CDR1 and CDR2: MGHDK, SYGVNS. The CDR3 sequence is CASRTSGADYGYTF. The CDR3 region has the DNA TGTGCCAGCAGAACCTCGGGGGCGGACTATGGCTACACCTTC.

The chain links TRBV4-1 to TRBJ2-7, with D perhaps TRBD1 (7 bases). Germline values: CDR1 MGHRA, CDR2 YSYEKL. The CDR3 consists of 15 residues. V was clipped by 2 bases and J by 5 bases, with 16 bases between them. CDR3 sequence reads: CASSQTQGGLDEQYF. DNA for the CDR3: TGCGCCAGCAGCCAAACGCAGGGGGGACTGGACGAGCAGTACTTC.

CDR3 nucleotide sequence: TGTGCCAGTGGCGGGTTGGAGGTGGAGACCCAGTACTTC. This gives the protein CASGGLEVETQYF. The chain links TRBV10-3 to TRBJ2-5, with D possibly TRBD2 on 5 matching bases. CDR3 length: 13 residues. The V and J ends lost 10 bases and 5 bases respectively, with 17 bases between them. Germline assignment: CDR1 ENHRY and CDR2 SYGVKD.

The sample holds many counts of this clonotype. The rearrangement joins TRBV7-9 to TRBJ1-1; D gene uncertain. CDR1 and CDR2 (germline): SEHNR, FQNEAQ (reference sequence). The CDR3 length is 15 residues. Trimming cost V 4 bases and J 1 base, with 13 bases left between them. CDR3 loop: CASSSGRGANTEAFF. The CDR3, as DNA: TGTGCCAGCAGCTCAGGACGGGGAGCGAACACTGAAGCTTTCTTT.

This clonotype was counted between two and nine times. V usage is TRBV6-1 and J usage is TRBJ1-6; the match to TRBD1 covers 10 bases. J gave up 9 bases and V 6 bases, and 8 bases lay outside the gene matches. This CDR3 has 15 residues. Germline values: CDR1 MNHNS, CDR2 SASEGT. CDR3 loop: CASSPGGTGVSPLHF. In DNA form, the CDR3 reads TGTGCCAGCAGCCCCGGCGGGACAGGGGTTTCACCCCTCCACTTT.

The genes are TRBV12-3 or TRBV12-4 and TRBJ1-1; the match to TRBD1 covers 10 bases. CDR3 size: 14 residues. Unmatched junction bases numbered 3, after V lost 2 bases and J lost 6 bases. The chain's CDR3 is CASSLRQGAAEAFF. CDR3 DNA sequence: TGTGCCAGCAGTTTAAGACAGGGGGCCGCTGAAGCTTTCTTT.

This clonotype has a count of ten or more. CDR3 residues: CASSEDRDSPLHF. CDR3 nucleotides: TGTGCCAGCAGCGAGGACAGGGATTCACCCCTCCACTTT. The V gene is TRBV14, the J gene TRBJ1-6, with 8 bases matching TRBD1. In germline, CDR1 is SGHDN, CDR2 FVKESK. J was trimmed by 8 bases and V by 5 bases; bases with no gene match: 2. CDR3 length: 13 residues.

Many counts were recorded for this clonotype. J is TRBJ2-7 and V is TRBV20-1; no definite D call. V lost 3 bases and J lost 7, with 16 bases in between. This CDR3 is built from 13 residues. The germline V gene encodes CDR1 DFQATT and CDR2 SNEGSKA (reference sequence). The CDR3 sequence is CSARVRGRDEQYF. The CDR3 nucleotides are TGCAGTGCTAGGGTTAGAGGAAGGGATGAGCAGTACTTC.

This clonotype appeared many times. V is TRBV20-1 and J is TRBJ1-2, with TRBD1 matching 9 bases. J was trimmed by 6 bases and V by 6 bases; bases with no gene match: 11. CDR3 length: 14 residues. Germline V CDR1 and CDR2: DFQATT, SNEGSKA (reference sequence). For the CDR3, the DNA is TGCAGTGCGGGAGCCGGGACAGGGATGGATGGCTACACCTTC. This codes for CSAGAGTGMDGYTF.

The V gene is TRBV5-1, the J gene TRBJ1-4, with a tentative D call TRBD1 (5 bases). The CDR3 contains 13 residues. Germline CDR1 SGHRS, CDR2 YFSETQ. V was pared by 3 bases and J by 8 bases, with 11 bases between. CDR3 protein: CASSSQVDEKLFF. The DNA for the CDR3 is TGCGCCAGCAGCTCACAGGTCGACGAAAAACTGTTTTTT.

V is TRBV19 and J is TRBJ2-7, with D hard to call. V lost 6 bases, J lost 6 bases, and 18 bases lay in between. This CDR3 is 14 amino acids long. Germline V gene data show CDR1 as LNHDA and CDR2 as SQIVND (reference sequence). CDR3 nucleotide sequence: TGTGCCAGTAGGGCGACACGGGTAGCAGGCGAGCAGTACTTC. It specifies CASRATRVAGEQYF.

This clonotype appeared a single time. This clone may be a read error of a much larger clone one base away. The chain joins TRBV11-3 to TRBJ1-1; TRBD1 matches 9 bases. The germline gives CDR1 SGHNT, CDR2 YENEEA. Trimming took 9 bases from V and 5 from J; bases not matched to a gene: 10. The CDR3 totals 14 residues. As DNA, the CDR3 is TGTGCCAGTGGCCCTGGGACAGGGCGGACTGAAGCTTTCTTT. Translating it yields CASGPGTGRTEAFF. Full variable domain (remainder filled in from reference TRBV11-3 and TRBJ1-1): EAGVVQSPRYKIIEKKQPVAFWCNPISGHNTLYWYLQNLGQGPELLIRYENEEAVDDSQLPKDRFSAERLKGVDSTLKIQPAELGDSAVYLCASGPGTGRTEAFFGQGTRLTVV.

The chain combines TRBV19 with TRBJ1-5; 9 bases align to TRBD1. Germline V gene data show CDR1 as LNHDA and CDR2 as SQIVND (reference sequence). V lost 11 bases and J lost 4; bases outside the gene matches: 9. The CDR3 runs 14 residues. Written as DNA, the CDR3 is TGTGCCTGGAGAACAGGGGGCTCGAATCAGCCCCAGCATTTT. Amino acids: CAWRTGGSNQPQHF.

Points on this clonotype: This may be a read error, as it is one base from a much larger clone. The rearrangement links TRBV19 to TRBJ2-1; D is uncertain. The CDR3 totals 15 residues. Germline V lookup: CDR1 LNHDA, CDR2 SQIVND (reference sequence). CDR3 region: CASGIVSNSYNEQFF. CDR3 in DNA: TGTGCCAGTGGTATAGTCAGTAACTCCTACAATGAGCAGTTCTTC. The whole variable domain, filled in from reference TRBV19 and TRBJ2-1, reads DGGITQSPKYLFRKEGQNVTLSCEQNLNHDAMYWYRQDPGQGLRLIYYSQIVNDFQKGDIAEGYSVSREKKESFPLTVTSAQKNPTAFYLCASGIVSNSYNEQFFGPGTRLTVL.

Many counts were recorded for this clonotype. V usage is TRBV6-5 and J usage is TRBJ2-7; D perhaps matches TRBD2 (5 bases). From germline, CDR1 is MNHEY and CDR2 SVGAGI. Trimming stripped 2 bases from V and 3 bases from J, with 14 bases between. The CDR3 covers 15 residues. The CDR3 DNA reads TGTGCCAGCAGTTACGAAGGGCGGGCCTTCTACGAGCAGTACTTC. Amino acids: CASSYEGRAFYEQYF.

The chain employs TRBV29-1 and TRBJ2-5; no definite D call. Germline CDR1 reads SQVTM; CDR2 reads ANQGSEA. The CDR3 has 12 residues. V lost 4 bases to trimming and J lost 3 bases, with 9 bases between them. The DNA for the CDR3 is TGCAGCGTTGTTCCTGGCGAAGAGACCCAGTACTTC. This codes for CSVVPGEETQYF.

The chain uses TRBV6-2 or TRBV6-3 and TRBJ1-5; unclear D gene. There are 12 residues in the CDR3. The germline V gene has CDR1 MNHEY and CDR2 SVGEGT. Trimming shortened V by 7 bases and J by 1 base, and 5 bases separated the two germline ends. For the CDR3, the DNA is TGTGCCAGCACGGACAGCAATCAGCCCCAGCATTTT. This codes for CASTDSNQPQHF.

The chain joins TRBV19 to TRBJ2-5, with D maybe TRBD2 (6 bases). Trimming removed 7 bases at V and 3 bases at J, with 18 bases between. The germline CDR1 and CDR2 sequences are LNHDA and SQIVND (reference sequence). The CDR3 has 15 amino acids. The CDR3 loop reads CASTPGLRDKETQYF. CDR3 DNA: TGTGCCAGTACCCCGGGACTTCGAGATAAAGAGACCCAGTACTTC. The full variable domain, its missing parts supplied by reference TRBV19 and TRBJ2-5, is DGGITQSPKYLFRKEGQNVTLSCEQNLNHDAMYWYRQDPGQGLRLIYYSQIVNDFQKGDIAEGYSVSREKKESFPLTVTSAQKNPTAFYLCASTPGLRDKETQYFGPGTRLLVL.

This clonotype has a count of ten or more. CDR3 in DNA: TGCAGTGCTAGAGGTCCCGGGACAGGGATCTATGGCTACACCTTC. It translates to CSARGPGTGIYGYTF. The V gene is TRBV20-1, the J gene TRBJ1-2, with 9 nucleotides matching TRBD1. J gave up 4 bases and V 1 base, and 7 bases lay outside the gene matches. Germline CDR1 reads DFQATT; CDR2 reads SNEGSKA (reference sequence). The length of the CDR3 is 15 residues.

The chain is built from TRBV14 and TRBJ1-1; D is unclear. V lost 1 base and J lost 6, with 9 bases in between. This CDR3 region has 13 residues. Per germline, CDR1 SGHDN and CDR2 FVKESK. CDR3 protein: CASSQGLRAEAFF. In nucleotides, the CDR3 is TGTGCCAGCAGCCAAGGTCTCCGGGCTGAAGCTTTCTTT.

This sequence joins TRBV3-1 and TRBJ1-3; D is unresolved. V lost 5 bases and J 4 bases, leaving 12 bases between the germline ends. This CDR3 is built from 14 residues. Germline assignment: CDR1 LGHDT and CDR2 YNNKEL (reference sequence). CDR3 sequence: CASSDGVGGNTIYF. The CDR3, as DNA: TGTGCCAGCAGCGACGGGGTCGGGGGAAACACCATATATTTT.

The chain uses TRBV20-1 and TRBJ2-3, with D unresolved. There are 14 residues in the CDR3. Germline V CDR1 and CDR2: DFQATT, SNEGSKA (reference sequence). V was clipped by 2 bases and J by 0 bases, with 9 bases between them. The CDR3 sequence: CSARSSTSTDTQYF. The CDR3 bases are TGCAGTGCTAGATCCTCTACTAGCACAGATACGCAGTATTTT.

Concerning this clonotype itself: A much larger clone differs by one base, so this may be a read error. The chain couples TRBV5-5 to TRBJ1-6; no reliable D call. CDR1 SGHKS and CDR2 YYEKEE come from the germline V gene (reference sequence). CDR3 length: 13 amino acids. The CDR3 protein is CASGQEPGSALHF. The CDR3 DNA reads as TGCGCCAGCGGCCAAGAGCCCGGCTCGGCCCTCCACTTT.

On this clonotype: A much larger clone differs by one base, so this may be a read error. V and J are TRBV19 and TRBJ1-6; 8 nucleotides line up with TRBD1. This CDR3 is built from 15 residues. Germline CDR1 and CDR2: LNHDA and SQIVND (reference sequence). CDR3 amino acids: CASSTTGGKNSPLRF. The CDR3 bases are TGTGCCAGCAGCACCACAGGGGGGAAGAATTCACCCCTCCGCTTT.